This TCR beta chain was observed in a study of regulatory T cells in long-lasting Graves disease. Investigators prepared the TCR beta libraries by applying iRepertoire HTBI primers and Arm-PCR of CDR3 regions. A single record per CDR3 protein comes from TCRdb applying MiXCR to the multiplex PCR reads. The profile shows a few hundred thousand distinct CDR3 sequences, 14% of them singletons. Time point: newly diagnosed GD, antithyroid drugs for less than 3 months. Generation of the TCR library employed RNA extracted from PBMCs. This clonotype came up many times. This CDR3 is built from 13 residues. From germline, CDR1 is DFQATT and CDR2 SNEGSKA (reference sequence). The ends lost 6 bases at V and 4 bases at J; junction bases unmatched: 8. This sample also belongs to another study, concerning T cells in Graves' hyperthyroidism and ophthalmopathy. According to that study: Clinical symptoms, serum thyroxine and TRAb, thyroid ultrasound and orbital computed tomography together formed the diagnostic basis.

The rearrangement uses TRBV20-1 and TRBJ1-1; 7 bases are a match to TRBD1. This sample comprised peripheral blood mononuclear cells (PBMCs), obtained at new diagnosis, from a patient treated with antithyroid drugs. This clonotype was sampled from a woman aged 45-65 years with Graves disease. In nucleotides, the CDR3 is TGCAGTGCCCCAAGACCAGGGGGCACTGAAGCTTTCTTT. It is translated as CSAPRPGGTEAFF.